Following are 12 T cell receptor beta chains from one sample sequenced in a study of shared clonotypes between healthy human individuals. The method was immunoSEQ multiplex PCR; TCRdb's version includes in-frame clones alone and lacks a portion of them. This table has about 120,000 clones, roughly two thirds appearing once. The specimen was memory CD8+ T cells sorted from blood. The subset: CD45RO+ cells pooled with CCR7-negative TemRA cells. These receptor sequences come from a woman under 40 in good health.

V gene TRBV5-1 combines with J gene TRBJ2-1; 7 positions match TRBD2. This CDR3 is 16 amino acids long. From germline, CDR1 is SGHRS and CDR2 YFSETQ. V lost 4 bases, J lost 1 base, and 8 bases stayed unmatched. The CDR3 DNA reads TGCGCCAGCAGCCCGCTATCTAGCGGATCCTACAATGAGCAGTTCTTC. Translating gives CASSPLSSGSYNEQFF.

This chain links TRBV4-2 with TRBJ1-2; 8 bases map to TRBD1. The V segment lost 4 bases and the J segment 0 bases; nucleotides outside the gene matches: 4. The germline V gene has CDR1 LGHNA and CDR2 YNFKEQ. CDR3 length: 15 amino acids. As DNA, the CDR3 is TGTGCCAGCAGCCTCGGGACAGGCCCTAACTATGGCTACACCTTC. Translated, it gives CASSLGTGPNYGYTF.

This clone was detected only a few times. For the CDR3, the DNA is TGCAGCGTCCGGGACAGGTGGAGCGGCTACACCTTC. It translates to CSVRDRWSGYTF. The V gene is TRBV29-1, the J gene TRBJ1-2, with 8 bases lining up with TRBD1. CDR1 and CDR2 from the germline V gene are SQVTM and ANQGSEA. This CDR3 has 12 residues. J was trimmed by 8 bases and V by 6 bases; bases with no gene match: 8.

This clone was counted between two and nine times. The identical CDR3 is also encoded by other nucleotide sequences in the sample. The chain combines TRBV9 with TRBJ2-3, with TRBD2 matching over 11 bases. Trimming removed 7 bases from V and 4 bases from J; junction bases left unmatched: 5. Germline CDR1 and CDR2: SGDLS and YYNGEE. This CDR3 comprises 14 residues. The CDR3 sequence: CASSLAGGSDTQYF. The CDR3 coding sequence is TGTGCCAGCTCCCTAGCGGGAGGATCAGATACGCAGTATTTT.

Comment on this clone: A much bigger clone sits one base away, suggesting this may be a read error. The rearrangement uses TRBV6-5 and TRBJ2-3; the D gene is possibly TRBD2 (5 bases). The CDR3 consists of 13 residues. V was cut by 6 bases and J by 0 bases, with 7 bases left in between. From germline, CDR1 is MNHEY and CDR2 SVGAGI. The CDR3 nucleotides are TGTGCCAGCAGCAGGACTAGCACAGATACGCAGTATTTT. Encoded protein: CASSRTSTDTQYF.

The V call is TRBV5-1, the J call TRBJ2-5, with 10 bases aligning to TRBD2. With 4 bases clipped from V and 0 bases from J, the junction kept 6 bases outside the gene matches. The CDR3 covers 16 residues. CDR1 and CDR2 (germline): SGHRS, YFSETQ. The CDR3 here is CASSVGLAAYQETQYF. The CDR3 nucleotides read TGCGCCAGCAGCGTCGGACTAGCGGCGTACCAAGAGACCCAGTACTTC.

This clone was detected many times. This specimen includes other DNA sequences encoding the same CDR3. This chain links TRBV5-6 with TRBJ2-7; D remains ambiguous. Germline V gene sequence: CDR1 SGHDT, CDR2 YYEEEE. Trimming left V 4 bases short and J 0 bases short, with 5 bases between. The CDR3 runs to 12 residues. This CDR3 is CASSQSSYEQYF. The CDR3 nucleotides are TGTGCCAGCAGCCAAAGCTCCTACGAGCAGTACTTC.

This chain links TRBV11-3 with TRBJ1-3; D is unresolved. V dropped 3 bases and J dropped 0 bases, with 9 bases sitting between them. From germline, CDR1 is SGHNT and CDR2 YENEEA. The CDR3 is made up of 15 amino acids. The CDR3 DNA reads as TGTGCCAGCAGCTTGACCGGGGACTCTGGAAACACCATATATTTT. Its translation is CASSLTGDSGNTIYF.

This chain joins TRBV11-3 and TRBJ1-1, with D uncertain. The germline V gene encodes CDR1 SGHNT and CDR2 YENEEA. The CDR3 runs to 13 residues. V was shortened by 5 bases and J by 4 bases, with 11 bases between the two germline ends. In nucleotides, the CDR3 is TGTGCCAGCAGCGCCTCCTCTGGCACTGAAGCTTTCTTT. Its protein product is CASSASSGTEAFF.

The V and J genes are TRBV11-2 and TRBJ2-1; TRBD2 is a possible D gene (6 bases). Germline values: CDR1 SGHAT, CDR2 FQNNGV. The CDR3 runs 17 residues. V shed 5 bases and J shed 0 bases, with 17 bases lying between them. The CDR3 DNA reads TGTGCCAGCAGCGACCCCGTTCGGGAGAGCTCCTACAATGAGCAGTTCTTC. Translated: CASSDPVRESSYNEQFF.

This clone was observed a few times. This sequence joins TRBV4-1 and TRBJ2-7; no definite D call. The germline V gene encodes CDR1 MGHRA and CDR2 YSYEKL. V lost 3 bases and J 2 bases, leaving 14 bases between the germline ends. This CDR3 has 15 amino acids. The CDR3 region is CASSQHQGNAYEQYF. In DNA form, the CDR3 reads TGCGCCAGCAGCCAGCACCAAGGGAACGCCTACGAGCAGTACTTC.

This clone turned up a few times. The genes are TRBV5-1 and TRBJ1-1, with 7 bases aligning to TRBD1. V shed 0 bases and J 4 bases; nucleotides not matched to a gene: 6. The CDR3 totals 15 residues. CDR1 and CDR2 (germline): SGHRS, YFSETQ. DNA for the CDR3: TGCGCCAGCAGCTTGGCGGAGGGGGCGGCCACTGAAGCTTTCTTT. This sequence encodes CASSLAEGAATEAFF.